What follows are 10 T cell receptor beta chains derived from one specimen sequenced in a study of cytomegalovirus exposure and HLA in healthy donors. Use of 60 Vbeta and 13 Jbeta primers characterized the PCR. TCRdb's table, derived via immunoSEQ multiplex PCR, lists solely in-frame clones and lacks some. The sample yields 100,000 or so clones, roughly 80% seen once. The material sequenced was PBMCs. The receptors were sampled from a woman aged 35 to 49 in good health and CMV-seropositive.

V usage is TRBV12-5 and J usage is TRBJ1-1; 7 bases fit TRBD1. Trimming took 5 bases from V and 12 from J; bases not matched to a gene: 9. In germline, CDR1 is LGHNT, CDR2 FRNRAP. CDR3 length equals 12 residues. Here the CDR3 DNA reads TGTGCTAGTGGTCTCCCGGGACAGCTTACTTTCTTT. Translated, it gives CASGLPGQLTFF.

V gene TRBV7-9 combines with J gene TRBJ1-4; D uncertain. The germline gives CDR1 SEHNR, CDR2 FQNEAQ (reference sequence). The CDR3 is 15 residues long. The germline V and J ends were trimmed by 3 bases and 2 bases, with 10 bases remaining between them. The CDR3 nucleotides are TGTGCCAGCAGCTTTCCCCCCTATACTAATGAAAAACTGTTTTTT. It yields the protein CASSFPPYTNEKLFF.

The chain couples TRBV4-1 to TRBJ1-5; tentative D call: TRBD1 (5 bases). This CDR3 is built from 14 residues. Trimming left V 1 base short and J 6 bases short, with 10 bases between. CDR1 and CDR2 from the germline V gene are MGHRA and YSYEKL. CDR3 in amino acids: CASSQGRGSQPQHF. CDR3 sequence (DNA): TGCGCCAGCAGCCAAGGGCGGGGGAGTCAGCCCCAGCATTTT.

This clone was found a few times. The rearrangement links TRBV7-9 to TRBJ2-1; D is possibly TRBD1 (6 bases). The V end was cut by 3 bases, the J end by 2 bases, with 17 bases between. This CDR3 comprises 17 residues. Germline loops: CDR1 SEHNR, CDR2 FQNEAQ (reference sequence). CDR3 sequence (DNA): TGTGCCAGCAGCTTGCTAACTTACAGGGTAACCTACAATGAGCAGTTCTTC. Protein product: CASSLLTYRVTYNEQFF. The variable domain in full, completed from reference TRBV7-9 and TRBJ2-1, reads DTGVSQNPRHKITKRGQNVTFRCDPISEHNRLYWYRQTLGQGPEFLTYFQNEAQLEKSRLLSDRFSAERPKGSFSTLEIQRTEQGDSAMYLCASSLLTYRVTYNEQFFGPGTRLTVL.

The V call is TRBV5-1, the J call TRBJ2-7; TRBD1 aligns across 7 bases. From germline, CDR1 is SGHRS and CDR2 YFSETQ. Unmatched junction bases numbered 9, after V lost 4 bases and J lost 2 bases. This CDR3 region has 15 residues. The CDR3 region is CASSISGTDPYEQYF. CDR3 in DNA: TGCGCCAGCAGCATATCCGGGACAGACCCCTACGAGCAGTACTTC.

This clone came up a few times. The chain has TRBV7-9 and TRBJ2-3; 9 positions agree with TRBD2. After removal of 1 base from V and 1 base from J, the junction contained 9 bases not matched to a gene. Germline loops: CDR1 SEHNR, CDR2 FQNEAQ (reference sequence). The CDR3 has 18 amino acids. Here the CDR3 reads CASSLGRGTSLGTDTQYF. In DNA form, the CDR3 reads TGTGCCAGCAGCTTAGGGAGGGGGACTAGCCTCGGCACAGATACGCAGTATTTT.

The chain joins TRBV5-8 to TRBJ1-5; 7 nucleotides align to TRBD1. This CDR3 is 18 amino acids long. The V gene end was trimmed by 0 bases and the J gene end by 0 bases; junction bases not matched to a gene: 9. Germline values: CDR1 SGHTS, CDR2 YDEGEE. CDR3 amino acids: CASSLGQGWGHSNQPQHF. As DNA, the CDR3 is TGTGCCAGCAGCTTGGGACAGGGATGGGGTCATAGCAATCAGCCCCAGCATTTT.

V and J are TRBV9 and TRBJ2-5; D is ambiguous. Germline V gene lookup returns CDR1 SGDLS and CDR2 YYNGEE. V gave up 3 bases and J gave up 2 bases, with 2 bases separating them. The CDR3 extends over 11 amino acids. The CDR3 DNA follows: TGTGCCAGCAGCGCACAAGAGACCCAGTACTTC. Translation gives CASSAQETQYF.

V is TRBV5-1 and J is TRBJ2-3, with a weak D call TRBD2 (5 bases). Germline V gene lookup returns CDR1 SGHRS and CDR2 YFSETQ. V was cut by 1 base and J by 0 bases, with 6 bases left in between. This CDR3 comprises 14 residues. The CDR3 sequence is CASSLWRSTDTQYF. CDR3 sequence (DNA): TGCGCCAGCAGCTTGTGGAGGAGCACAGATACGCAGTATTTT. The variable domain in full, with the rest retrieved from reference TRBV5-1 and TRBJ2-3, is KAGVTQTPRYLIKTRGQQVTLSCSPISGHRSVSWYQQTPGQGLQFLFEYFSETQRNKGNFPGRFSGRQFSNSRSEMNVSTLELGDSALYLCASSLWRSTDTQYFGPGTRLTVL.

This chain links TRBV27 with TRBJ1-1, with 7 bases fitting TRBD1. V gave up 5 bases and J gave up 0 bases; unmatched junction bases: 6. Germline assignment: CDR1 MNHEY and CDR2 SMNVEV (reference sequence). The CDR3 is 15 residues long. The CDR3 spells CASSPGGGVNTEAFF. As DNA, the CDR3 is TGTGCCAGCAGTCCAGGGGGAGGAGTGAACACTGAAGCTTTCTTT.